The clone carrying this T cell receptor beta chain was detected ten times or more. Its cognate antigen is unknown. The CDR3 sequence is 16 residues long. V was trimmed by 7 bases and J by 1 base, leaving 19 bases between them. From germline, CDR1 is SEHNR and CDR2 FQNEAQ (reference sequence). This specimen comes from a study of T cells in Graves' hyperthyroidism and ophthalmopathy. Study outcomes and limitations: The model foresaw ophthalmopathy a median about 6.1 months prior to onset.

Diagnoses were made from clinical symptoms, serum measures (thyroxine and TRAb), thyroid ultrasound and orbital computed tomography. TCR beta CDR3 region amplification was performed from RNA transcripts. First-round RT-PCR with HTBI primers amplified the TCR CDR3 region. TCRdb re-called the multiplex PCR reads with MiXCR, one entry per CDR3 protein. Among 550,000 to 600,000 distinct CDR3 sequences, 46% were seen once, and the ten largest hold around 17%. The chain combines TRBV7-9 with TRBJ2-5; unclear D gene. Sample: peripheral blood or thyroid tissue (not recorded which). This clonotype was sampled from an adult woman with Graves' disease, either hyperthyroidism or ophthalmopathy (not recorded which). CDR3 protein: CASTPGLRAIQETQYF. The CDR3 nucleotides are TGTGCCAGCACCCCAGGCTTAAGGGCCATCCAAGAGACCCAGTACTTC.